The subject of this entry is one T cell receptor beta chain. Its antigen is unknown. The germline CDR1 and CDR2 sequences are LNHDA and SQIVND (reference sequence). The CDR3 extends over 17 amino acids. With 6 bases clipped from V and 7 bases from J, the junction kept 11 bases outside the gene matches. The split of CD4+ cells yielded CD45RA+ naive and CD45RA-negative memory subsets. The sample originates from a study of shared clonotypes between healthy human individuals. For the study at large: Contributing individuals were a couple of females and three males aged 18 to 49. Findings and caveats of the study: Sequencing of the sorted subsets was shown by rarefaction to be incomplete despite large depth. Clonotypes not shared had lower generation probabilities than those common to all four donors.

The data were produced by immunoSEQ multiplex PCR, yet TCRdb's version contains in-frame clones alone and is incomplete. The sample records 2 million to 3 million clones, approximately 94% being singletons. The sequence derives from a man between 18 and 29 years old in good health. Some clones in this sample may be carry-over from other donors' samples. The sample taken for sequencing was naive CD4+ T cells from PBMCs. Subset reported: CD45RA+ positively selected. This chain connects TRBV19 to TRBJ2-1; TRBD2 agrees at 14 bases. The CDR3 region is CASRPRPGLAGANEQFF. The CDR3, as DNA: TGTGCCAGTAGACCGCGACCGGGACTAGCGGGAGCAAATGAGCAGTTCTTC.